The entry below gives a single T cell receptor (beta chain) sequence along with its context. Read coverage stops 3 residues before the CDR3 terminus; the germline J gene supplies the remainder. Germline CDR1 SGHAT, CDR2 FQDESV (reference sequence). Trimming removed 3 bases from V and 0 bases from J; junction bases left unmatched: 1. The CDR3 is 14 residues long. Assay: immunoSEQ multiplex PCR; the TCRdb copy retains only in-frame clones and omits some. The sample includes some 29,000 clones. The data were obtained in a study of Tregs in tolerant kidney transplant recipients. Related graft donors supplied nonmyeloablative bone marrow transplants, and mixed chimerism was transient.

The TCR sequence derives from a human patient who received a combined kidney and bone marrow transplant. The graft donor may have contributed some T cells. The sample was CD4+ T cells from blood (PBMCs), taken 24 months after the transplant. This chain links TRBV11-1 with TRBJ2-7; TRBD1 matches at 8 bases. The CDR3 bases that were read are TGTGCCAGCAGCTTGGACAGGGCCTCCTACGAG. Amino acids: CASSLDRASYE. The CDR3, in full, reads CASSLDRASYEQYF.